This T cell receptor (beta chain) was recovered during a study of human T cells and chemical hapten exposure. General study points: TCRs exceeding 1 in 1000 frequency stayed unchanged with DPC sensitization.

On this clonotype: The antigen is unknown.

TCRdb redid the calling of the RACE reads with MiXCR, one entry per CDR3 protein. The sample carries about 120,000 distinct CDR3 sequences, roughly 13% recorded once. As for time point: patch test 1, 2 weeks after DPC sensitization. Regarding treatment: therapeutic diphenylcyclopropenone sensitization with weekly scalp DPC. The V gene's germline CDR1 is SGDLS and CDR2 YYNGEE. V lost 0 bases and J lost 0, with 9 bases in between. The CDR3 runs 16 residues. The rearrangement links TRBV9 to TRBJ2-2; D is ambiguous. The sequence was collected from a man aged 18 to 30 with alopecia areata. Some clones in this sample may be carry-over from other donors' samples. The sample here was whole blood, taken in connection with sensitization to the hapten diphenylcyclopropenone (DPC). DNA of the CDR3: TGTGCCAGCAGCGTAGATTCGGCAGCGAACACCGGGGAGCTGTTTTTT. It translates to CASSVDSAANTGELFF. Drawing the rest from reference TRBV9 and TRBJ2-2, the complete variable domain is DSGVTQTPKHLITATGQRVTLRCSPRSGDLSVYWYQQSLDQGLQFLIQYYNGEERAKGNILERFSAQQFPDLHSELNLSSLELGDSALYFCASSVDSAANTGELFFGEGSRLTVL.